This passage covers 32 T cell receptor beta chains from one sample sequenced in a study of spatial heterogeneity in lung cancer. Via MiXCR, TCRdb re-called the 5' RACE reads, giving one row per CDR3 protein. This table holds 6,000 or so distinct CDR3 sequences, about 12% found once. Indicated time point: sample taken at primary tumor resection. Whole RNA, isolated from tumor, nontumor lung or frozen PBMC, was sequenced without prior sorting. The specimen was normal lung tissue next to the tumor, collected at surgery. These TCRs come from a male donor with early-stage non-small cell lung cancer.

The table lists this clonotype with many counts. The chain carries TRBV27 and TRBJ2-1, with D possibly being TRBD1 (6 bases). This CDR3 contains 14 residues. The germline V gene has CDR1 MNHEY and CDR2 SMNVEV (reference sequence). With 1 base removed from V and 8 bases from J, the gap between germline ends came to 12 bases. DNA of the CDR3: TGTGCCAGCAGTTTATACAGGGTTTTGGATGAGCAGTTCTTC. Amino acid sequence: CASSLYRVLDEQFF.

The chain carries TRBV4-2 and TRBJ2-1; D perhaps matches TRBD2 (6 bases). The germline V and J ends were trimmed by 1 base and 14 bases, with 15 bases remaining between them. CDR3 size: 13 residues. Germline V gives CDR1 LGHNA, CDR2 YNFKEQ. CDR3 DNA: TGTGCCAGCAGCCAAGCCCGGGCGGGAAGGGAGTTCTTC. This translates into CASSQARAGREFF.

This clonotype is medium-sized within its sample. The V and J genes are TRBV18 and TRBJ1-1; 8 positions agree with TRBD1. J was trimmed by 4 bases and V by 2 bases; bases with no gene match: 6. Germline assignment: CDR1 KGHSH and CDR2 LQKENI. This CDR3 has 15 residues. CDR3 region: CASSPALQGATEAFF. CDR3 DNA: TGTGCCAGCTCACCAGCCCTTCAGGGGGCCACTGAAGCTTTCTTT.

V usage is TRBV4-2 and J usage is TRBJ1-5, with 9 bases identical to TRBD1. The V and J ends lost 2 bases and 4 bases, in that order; junction bases with no gene match: 6. CDR1 and CDR2 from the germline V gene are LGHNA and YNFKEQ. The CDR3 covers 16 residues. As DNA, the CDR3 is TGTGCCAGCAGCCAAATGGGGACAGGGCCGAATCAGCCCCAGCATTTT. Translating it yields CASSQMGTGPNQPQHF.

This clonotype was counted at least ten times. This chain uses TRBV10-3 with TRBJ2-1; 7 nucleotides agree with TRBD2. This CDR3 is 13 amino acids long. Germline loops: CDR1 ENHRY, CDR2 SYGVKD. The J segment lost 8 bases and the V segment lost 10 bases, leaving 11 bases of the junction unmatched. The CDR3 DNA reads TGTGCCACCGCTAGCGGACTGAGCGATGAGCAGTTCTTC. It yields the protein CATASGLSDEQFF.

This clonotype was counted ten times or more. The J gene is TRBJ2-7, the V gene TRBV29-1; weak D call: TRBD2 (6 bases). The germline V and J ends were trimmed by 1 base and 4 bases, with 20 bases remaining between them. The CDR3 runs 16 residues. Germline-derived CDR1 and CDR2 are SQVTM and ANQGSEA. The CDR3 protein is CSVEVTPTPGVYEQYF. CDR3 DNA: TGCAGCGTTGAAGTGACGCCAACCCCGGGAGTTTACGAGCAGTACTTC.

This clonotype is medium-sized by share. The chain links TRBV19 to TRBJ2-1, with 12 bases that match TRBD1. CDR3 length: 16 residues. Per germline, CDR1 LNHDA and CDR2 SQIVND (reference sequence). The V gene end was trimmed by 5 bases and the J gene end by 8 bases; junction bases not matched to a gene: 10. CDR3 sequence: CASSSRDRGRLYEQFF. The CDR3 coding sequence is TGTGCCAGTAGTTCCAGGGACAGGGGGCGTCTCTATGAGCAGTTCTTC.

In this sample, this clonotype is medium-sized. The V call is TRBV27, the J call TRBJ2-1; D not resolved. Trimming stripped 7 bases from V and 0 bases from J, with 4 bases between. The CDR3 extends over 12 amino acids. The germline V gene encodes CDR1 MNHEY and CDR2 SMNVEV (reference sequence). The CDR3 DNA sequence: TGTGCCAGCACGGGCTCCTACAATGAGCAGTTCTTC. It translates to CASTGSYNEQFF.

This clonotype rates as medium-sized. The chain couples TRBV6-2 or TRBV6-3 to TRBJ2-3, with 9 bases matching TRBD1. This CDR3 region has 16 residues. The J segment lost 4 bases and the V segment lost 6 bases, leaving 11 bases of the junction unmatched. Germline CDR1 is MNHEY and CDR2 is SVGEGT. For the CDR3, the DNA is TGTGCCAGCAGCCTCGCGACAGGGGGGCAGTCAGATACGCAGTATTTT. Amino acids: CASSLATGGQSDTQYF.

This clonotype was counted ten times or more. The rearrangement uses TRBV4-1 and TRBJ1-1, with D unresolved. Looked up from germline, CDR1 is MGHRA and CDR2 is YSYEKL. This CDR3 has 12 amino acids. V dropped 8 bases and J dropped 3 bases, with 10 bases sitting between them. Here the CDR3 reads CASGPGYTEAFF. In DNA, the CDR3 is TGCGCCAGCGGGCCTGGGTACACTGAAGCTTTCTTT.

In its sample, this clonotype is medium-sized (0.01 to 0.1%). The chain recombines TRBV9 with TRBJ2-2, with D unresolved. This CDR3 is built from 15 residues. Germline V lookup: CDR1 SGDLS, CDR2 YYNGEE. Trimming cost V 1 base and J 4 bases, with 11 bases left between them. The CDR3 here is CASSVSRFSTGELFF. In nucleotides, the CDR3 is TGTGCCAGCAGCGTATCGAGGTTTAGCACCGGGGAGCTGTTTTTT.

In its sample, this clonotype was seen many times. This chain connects TRBV27 to TRBJ1-2; D is uncertain. This CDR3 is 13 amino acids long. Per the germline V gene, CDR1 is MNHEY and CDR2 is SMNVEV (reference sequence). The V and J ends lost 2 bases and 6 bases respectively, with 10 bases between them. The CDR3 region is CASSLSGTNGYTF. CDR3 nucleotide sequence: TGTGCCAGCAGTTTAAGTGGAACGAATGGCTACACCTTC.

This clonotype was detected many times. The gene calls are TRBV12-5 and TRBJ1-6; TRBD1 aligns across 8 bases. The CDR3 consists of 16 residues. With V trimmed by 4 bases and J by 1 base, 3 bases remained unmatched. CDR1 and CDR2 from the germline V gene are LGHNT and FRNRAP. CDR3 residues: CASGSGQGSYNSPLHF. The CDR3, as DNA: TGTGCTAGTGGTTCCGGACAGGGATCCTATAATTCACCCCTCCACTTT.

This clonotype qualifies as large. V gene TRBV27 combines with J gene TRBJ2-7; tentatively, D is TRBD1 or TRBD2 (5 bases each). The CDR3 length is 15 residues. CDR1 is MNHEY and CDR2 is SMNVEV in the germline V gene (reference sequence). V was cut by 3 bases and J by 4 bases, with 16 bases left in between. CDR3 loop: CASSLFRGQSYEQYF. CDR3 sequence (DNA): TGTGCCAGCAGTTTGTTTCGGGGCCAGAGTTACGAGCAGTACTTC.

This clonotype appeared many times. The genes are TRBV7-2 and TRBJ2-1; 15 nucleotides align to TRBD2. The CDR3 length is 17 residues. V lost 5 bases and J lost 5; bases outside the gene matches: 7. CDR1 is SGHTA and CDR2 is FQGNSA in the germline V gene. In nucleotides, the CDR3 is TGTGCCAGCAGCCCGGGACTAGCGGGAGGTACTAACAATGAGCAGTTCTTC. It specifies CASSPGLAGGTNNEQFF.

This clonotype was counted ten times or more. The chain couples TRBV19 to TRBJ2-3, with no clear D. The V and J ends lost 3 bases and 0 bases respectively, with 10 bases between them. The CDR3 runs 15 residues. Germline V gives CDR1 LNHDA, CDR2 SQIVND (reference sequence). The CDR3 DNA follows: TGTGCCAGTAGTATCGACCGAGCTAGCACAGATACGCAGTATTTT. It encodes CASSIDRASTDTQYF.

Sample share makes this clonotype medium-sized. This chain links TRBV5-5 with TRBJ2-2, with a tentative D call TRBD2 (5 bases). Trimming took 6 bases from V and 3 from J, leaving 18 bases between them. Germline V CDR1 and CDR2: SGHKS, YYEKEE (reference sequence). The CDR3 extends over 16 amino acids. The CDR3 is CASTMEARSYTGELFF. DNA of the CDR3: TGTGCCAGCACCATGGAGGCTAGAAGTTACACCGGGGAGCTGTTTTTT.

The CDR3 region has the DNA TGCAGTGCTAGATCAGACCGGTACAATGAGCAGTTCTTC. Its translation: CSARSDRYNEQFF. This chain uses TRBV20-1 with TRBJ2-1, with D uncertain. Germline V CDR1 and CDR2: DFQATT, SNEGSKA (reference sequence). Between the trimmed V and J ends, which lost 2 bases and 4 bases, there was a span of 9 bases. The CDR3 spans 13 residues.

This clonotype was found many times. The V and J genes are TRBV7-9 and TRBJ1-1; D may be TRBD1 (6 bases). Germline assignment: CDR1 SEHNR and CDR2 FQNEAQ (reference sequence). With 0 bases removed from V and 5 bases from J, the gap between germline ends came to 13 bases. The CDR3 is 15 amino acids. Here the CDR3 DNA reads TGTGCCAGCAGCTTAGCAAGCGGGGGCGGGACTGAAGCTTTCTTT. Translating gives CASSLASGGGTEAFF.

This clonotype ranks as medium-sized. The rearrangement links TRBV7-2 to TRBJ1-2; D unclear. CDR1 is SGHTA and CDR2 is FQGNSA in the germline V gene. Trimming stripped 0 bases from V and 3 bases from J, with 8 bases between. There are 14 residues in the CDR3. CDR3 residues: CASSLAGSDYGYTF. The CDR3 region has the DNA TGTGCCAGCAGCTTAGCCGGGAGTGACTATGGCTACACCTTC.

This clonotype was seen at least ten times. The CDR3 loop reads CASSPLQGDGGANVLTF. In DNA, the CDR3 is TGTGCCAGCAGCCCGTTACAGGGGGACGGTGGGGCCAACGTCCTGACTTTC. The rearrangement joins TRBV7-9 to TRBJ2-6; 8 bases match TRBD1. The germline gives CDR1 SEHNR, CDR2 FQNEAQ (reference sequence). The V and J ends lost 5 bases and 3 bases, in that order; junction bases with no gene match: 9. CDR3 length equals 17 residues.

This clonotype was observed many times. The chain links TRBV7-9 to TRBJ2-7, with a tentative D call TRBD1 (6 bases). The germline CDR1 and CDR2 sequences are SEHNR and FQNEAQ (reference sequence). This CDR3 is 15 amino acids long. With 0 bases removed from V and 4 bases from J, the gap between germline ends came to 13 bases. The CDR3 nucleotides are TGTGCCAGCAGCTTAGCCGGGGCAGGGGCGTACGAGCAGTACTTC. It specifies CASSLAGAGAYEQYF.

In its sample, this clonotype ranks as medium-sized (0.01 to 0.1%). V usage is TRBV6-5 and J usage is TRBJ2-3; TRBD2 might be the D (6 bases). Trimming took off 2 bases at V and 3 bases at J, with 9 bases between the two ends. Germline-derived CDR1 and CDR2 are MNHEY and SVGAGI. CDR3 length equals 14 residues. CDR3 protein: CASSYGAGTDTQYF. CDR3 bases: TGTGCCAGCAGTTACGGTGCGGGAACAGATACGCAGTATTTT.

In its sample, this clonotype is large. J is TRBJ1-2 and V is TRBV24-1; D possibly corresponds to TRBD1 (6 bases). V gave up 9 bases and J gave up 5 bases, with 18 bases separating them. CDR1 is KGHDR and CDR2 is SFDVKD in the germline V gene. CDR3 length: 14 residues. The CDR3 here is CATSSAGEGYGYTF. The CDR3 nucleotides are TGTGCCACCTCAAGCGCAGGGGAGGGGTATGGCTACACCTTC.

By sample fraction, this clonotype is medium-sized. The chain uses TRBV5-6 and TRBJ1-5, with D perhaps TRBD1 (5 bases). CDR1 and CDR2 from the germline V gene are SGHDT and YYEEEE. The CDR3 is made up of 16 amino acids. V dropped 0 bases and J dropped 9 bases, with 19 bases sitting between them. The CDR3 coding sequence is TGTGCCAGCAGCTTGGCCGGGCAGGGCCCGGTGGGGCCCCAGCATTTT. Amino acids: CASSLAGQGPVGPQHF.

This chain uses TRBV5-1 with TRBJ2-5, with D hard to call. The CDR3 is made up of 14 amino acids. Germline V gene sequence: CDR1 SGHRS, CDR2 YFSETQ. V was clipped by 2 bases and J by 1 base, with 9 bases between them. The CDR3 sequence is CASSFGHSQETQYF. CDR3 in DNA: TGCGCCAGCAGCTTCGGCCATAGCCAAGAGACCCAGTACTTC.

In this sample, this clonotype turned up many times. CDR3 amino acids: CSVVSGRAGYNEQFF. The CDR3 region has the DNA TGCAGCGTGGTTAGCGGGAGGGCCGGGTACAATGAGCAGTTCTTC. The chain couples TRBV29-1 to TRBJ2-1, with 11 nucleotides matching TRBD2. Germline V lookup: CDR1 SQVTM, CDR2 ANQGSEA. CDR3 length equals 15 residues. Losses at the gene ends were 6 bases for V and 4 bases for J; bases not matched to a gene: 8.

Within the sample, this clonotype is medium-sized. This chain connects TRBV6-6 to TRBJ2-3; maybe TRBD2 (6 bases). CDR1 and CDR2 from the germline V gene are MNHNY and SVGAGI (reference sequence). Trimming took off 0 bases at V and 2 bases at J, with 18 bases between the two ends. The CDR3 spans 18 residues. The CDR3 sequence is CASSYSTRSGTTTDTQYF. The CDR3 nucleotides read TGTGCCAGCAGTTACTCGACCCGTAGCGGAACGACCACAGATACGCAGTATTTT.

This clonotype was seen at least ten times. V usage is TRBV7-9 and J usage is TRBJ2-3; D gene unclear. The CDR3 has 12 residues. V was shortened by 1 base and J by 5 bases, with 4 bases between the two germline ends. Germline V lookup: CDR1 SEHNR, CDR2 FQNEAQ (reference sequence). CDR3 sequence reads: CASSLGIDTQYF. The CDR3 DNA reads TGTGCCAGCAGCTTAGGTATAGATACGCAGTATTTT.

In this sample, this clonotype turned up many times. The J gene is TRBJ1-1, the V gene TRBV7-6; D is uncertain. Germline lookup yields CDR1 SGHVS and CDR2 FNYEAQ. V shed 4 bases and J shed 1 base, with 7 bases lying between them. The CDR3 length is 13 residues. The CDR3 DNA is TGTGCCAGCAGCTCGCCACCGAACACTGAAGCTTTCTTT. Residues: CASSSPPNTEAFF.

This chain uses TRBV20-1 with TRBJ2-7, with D uncertain. There are 13 residues in the CDR3. V was cut by 4 bases and J by 6 bases, with 16 bases left in between. Germline V gene lookup returns CDR1 DFQATT and CDR2 SNEGSKA (reference sequence). Here the CDR3 reads CSATDWPESEQYF. As DNA, the CDR3 is TGCAGTGCTACCGATTGGCCTGAGAGCGAGCAGTACTTC.

There are many counts of this clonotype. The rearrangement uses TRBV30 and TRBJ2-2; 9 nucleotides match TRBD2. Germline assignment: CDR1 GTSNPN and CDR2 SVGIG (reference sequence). The CDR3 has 14 amino acids. The V segment lost 3 bases and the J segment 2 bases; nucleotides outside the gene matches: 1. The CDR3 DNA sequence: TGTGCCTGGAGACTAGCGGGCAACACCGGGGAGCTGTTTTTT. It yields the protein CAWRLAGNTGELFF.